This is a list of T cell receptor beta chains from one sample in a study of identical twins' blood T cells. A single record per CDR3 protein comes from TCRdb applying MiXCR to the 5' RACE reads. The profile covers hundreds of thousands of distinct CDR3 sequences, with roughly 27% appearing a single time and about 6% taken by the ten largest. Sequences were obtained from PBMCs. The origin of the receptors is a woman between 18 and 50 years old in good health. CDR3s include the opening cysteine and the closing phenylalanine or tryptophan. Fields, in order: CDR3 length, clone size, V gene, J gene, D gene, CDR3 DNA, CDR3 protein. A D gene is named only where the DNA matches it firmly. Size tells how often a clone was seen (once, few, many) or the class of an expanded clone, and some rows leave it out.

length: 14
size: few
V: TRBV20-1
J: TRBJ1-1
D: NA
DNA: TGCAGTGCTCCCGGGCGTTGGGGAAGCACTGAAGCTTTCTTT
CDR3: CSAPGRWGSTEAFF

length: 15
size: NA
V: TRBV6-6
J: TRBJ1-1
D: NA
DNA: TGTGCCAGCAGTTACTTGGTAGCCCTGAACACTGAAGCTTTCTTT
CDR3: CASSYLVALNTEAFF

length: 11
size: NA
V: TRBV12-3/TRBV12-4
J: TRBJ1-2
D: NA
DNA: TGTGCCAGCAGCAGGGAGTGGGGCTACACCTTC
CDR3: CASSREWGYTF

length: 12
size: few
V: TRBV7-9
J: TRBJ1-5
D: NA
DNA: TGTGCCAGCAGCCCTCCCAATCAGCCCCAGCATTTT
CDR3: CASSPPNQPQHF

length: 13
size: NA
V: TRBV10-3
J: TRBJ2-2
D: NA
DNA: TGTGCCATCAGCGTACCGAACACCGGGGAGCTGTTTTTT
CDR3: CAISVPNTGELFF

length: 13
size: few
V: TRBV29-1
J: TRBJ2-5
D: NA
DNA: TGCAGCGTTGTTTGGACAGCGGTCGAGACCCAGTACTTC
CDR3: CSVVWTAVETQYF

length: 13
size: few
V: TRBV27
J: TRBJ1-3
D: TRBD1
DNA: TGTGCCAGCCGCGGACAGGGAGTAAACACCATATATTTT
CDR3: CASRGQGVNTIYF

length: 14
size: NA
V: TRBV7-9
J: TRBJ1-1
D: TRBD1
DNA: TGTGCCAGCAGCTTAGGGACAGGGGACACTGAAGCTTTCTTT
CDR3: CASSLGTGDTEAFF

length: 13
size: few
V: TRBV12-3/TRBV12-4
J: TRBJ1-5
D: NA
DNA: TGTGCCAGCAGTTCTAGGCAGAATCAGCCCCAGCATTTT
CDR3: CASSSRQNQPQHF

length: 18
size: NA
V: TRBV7-9
J: TRBJ2-2
D: NA
DNA: TGTGCCAGCAGCTTACCTTGGGCCGGGCCGACGAACACCGGGGAGCTGTTTTTT
CDR3: CASSLPWAGPTNTGELFF

length: 14
size: NA
V: TRBV3-1
J: TRBJ1-1
D: NA
DNA: TGTGCCAGCAGCCAAGGGGTGGGTTACACTGAAGCTTTCTTT
CDR3: CASSQGVGYTEAFF

length: 12
size: few
V: TRBV5-1
J: TRBJ2-4
D: NA
DNA: TGCGCCAGCAGCTATACGGACGGATCCCAGTACTTC
CDR3: CASSYTDGSQYF

length: 16
size: many
V: TRBV5-1
J: TRBJ2-1
D: TRBD2
DNA: TGCGCCAGCAGCCTCGGACTAGCGGGGAGTTACAATGAGCAGTTCTTC
CDR3: CASSLGLAGSYNEQFF

length: 16
size: many
V: TRBV7-2
J: TRBJ1-1
D: NA
DNA: TGTGCCAGCACCCCTGGCATAGGGTCGGGGAACACTGAAGCTTTCTTT
CDR3: CASTPGIGSGNTEAFF

length: 13
size: few
V: TRBV27
J: TRBJ2-7
D: NA
DNA: TGTGCCAGCAGCGATGGACTTGGCTACGAGCAGTACTTC
CDR3: CASSDGLGYEQYF

length: 18
size: NA
V: TRBV20-1
J: TRBJ2-5
D: TRBD2
DNA: TGCAGTGCTAGAGATCCTTTAAAACTAGCGGGAGCTCAAGAGACCCAGTACTTC
CDR3: CSARDPLKLAGAQETQYF

length: 13
size: NA
V: TRBV5-1
J: TRBJ1-1
D: TRBD1
DNA: TGCGCCAGCACCCTTGGACAGGGAACTGAAGCTTTCTTT
CDR3: CASTLGQGTEAFF

length: 13
size: many
V: TRBV3-1
J: TRBJ1-2
D: NA
DNA: TGTGCCAGCTGTCGGGGGACCAACTATGGCTACACCTTC
CDR3: CASCRGTNYGYTF